The 18 T cell receptor beta chains listed next were all sequenced from one sample in a study of blood T cell repertoires in COVID-19. Profiling relied on immunoSEQ multiplex PCR, and the TCRdb table lists in-frame clones only, not all of them. This repertoire shows around 200,000 clones, approximately 81% found once; its top ten account for about 5%. Input material: peripheral blood. The receptors were sampled from a woman older than 75 with acute or convalescent COVID-19.

This clone turned up a few times. The chain carries TRBV7-2 and TRBJ1-6; D is unclear. CDR3 length: 14 residues. Per the germline V gene, CDR1 is SGHTA and CDR2 is FQGNSA. V dropped 3 bases and J dropped 6 bases, with 9 bases sitting between them. The CDR3: CASSFGLFNSPLHF. CDR3 bases: TGTGCCAGCAGCTTTGGACTCTTTAATTCACCCCTCCACTTT.

The chain employs TRBV11-2 and TRBJ2-1; 10 bases are a match to TRBD1. From germline, CDR1 is SGHAT and CDR2 FQNNGV. This CDR3 is 17 amino acids long. V shed 1 base and J 12 bases; nucleotides not matched to a gene: 15. The chain's CDR3 is CASSLGPGQGRRDGQFF. CDR3 nucleotide sequence: TGTGCCAGCAGCTTAGGGCCGGGACAGGGGAGGAGGGACGGGCAGTTCTTC.

The chain's CDR3 is CASSPRTGGIANYGYTF. CDR3 in DNA: TGTGCCAGCTCACCTAGGACAGGGGGGATAGCTAACTATGGCTACACCTTC. The gene calls are TRBV18 and TRBJ1-2; TRBD1 matches 10 bases. V lost 3 bases, J lost 0 bases, and 7 bases stayed unmatched. Germline CDR1 and CDR2: KGHSH and LQKENI. The CDR3 has 17 amino acids. Full variable domain (remainder filled in from reference TRBV18 and TRBJ1-2): NAGVMQNPRHLVRRRGQEARLRCSPMKGHSHVYWYRQLPEEGLKFMVYLQKENIIDESGMPKERFSAEFPKEGPSILRIQQVVRGDSAAYFCASSPRTGGIANYGYTFGSGTRLTVV.

The gene calls are TRBV19 and TRBJ1-5; D remains ambiguous. V lost 2 bases, J lost 0 bases, and 14 bases lay in between. This CDR3 comprises 17 residues. Germline assignment: CDR1 LNHDA and CDR2 SQIVND (reference sequence). The CDR3 is CASSIIRGDNSNQPQHF. CDR3 DNA: TGTGCCAGTAGTATAATAAGAGGAGATAATAGCAATCAGCCCCAGCATTTT.

The chain links TRBV27 to TRBJ1-4; D gene uncertain. Germline-derived CDR1 and CDR2 are MNHEY and SMNVEV (reference sequence). The CDR3 has 14 amino acids. V lost 3 bases to trimming and J lost 7 bases, with 12 bases between them. The CDR3 loop reads CASSLYGLGEKLFF. The CDR3 DNA reads TGTGCCAGCAGTTTGTACGGGTTAGGTGAAAAACTGTTTTTT.

The chain has TRBV7-2 and TRBJ2-3; 8 bases agree with TRBD2. V shed 3 bases, J shed 4 bases, and the junction held 3 bases outside the gene matches. The germline V gene encodes CDR1 SGHTA and CDR2 FQGNSA. The CDR3 sequence is 14 residues long. CDR3 sequence reads: CASSLEREPDTQYF. As DNA, the CDR3 is TGTGCCAGCAGCTTGGAGCGGGAGCCAGATACGCAGTATTTT.

The rearrangement links TRBV11-3 to TRBJ2-7; possibly TRBD2 for D (6 bases). Trimming shortened V by 5 bases and J by 2 bases, and 16 bases separated the two germline ends. The CDR3 is 15 residues long. Germline V gene lookup returns CDR1 SGHNT and CDR2 YENEEA. The CDR3 nucleotides read TGTGCCAGCAGCGACGGGGGATCCCTTACCTACGAGCAGTACTTC. This gives the protein CASSDGGSLTYEQYF. Supplemented by reference TRBV11-3 and TRBJ2-7, the full variable domain reads EAGVVQSPRYKIIEKKQPVAFWCNPISGHNTLYWYLQNLGQGPELLIRYENEEAVDDSQLPKDRFSAERLKGVDSTLKIQPAELGDSAVYLCASSDGGSLTYEQYFGPGTRLTVT.

Comment on this clone: The junction and the germline gene differ at one end; a read error may be behind it. The rearrangement links TRBV3-1 (or the pseudogene TRBV3-2) to TRBJ2-3; 8 bases line up with TRBD1. The germline V gene encodes CDR1 LGHDT and CDR2 YNNKEL (reference sequence). CDR3 length equals 14 residues. CDR3 loop: CASSQINTGTGQFF. The CDR3 nucleotides read TGTGCCAGCAGCCAAATTAATACCGGGACAGGCCAGTTTTTT.

The V call is TRBV6-5, the J call TRBJ2-7, with TRBD2 matching over 7 bases. The CDR3 runs 16 residues. J gave up 2 bases and V 0 bases, and 7 bases lay outside the gene matches. CDR1 and CDR2 from the germline V gene are MNHEY and SVGAGI. The CDR3 loop reads CASSYSGLVDAYEQYF. CDR3 nucleotides: TGTGCCAGCAGTTACTCCGGACTAGTGGACGCCTACGAGCAGTACTTC.

In its sample, this clone was seen once. The CDR3: CASSPPEGVEAFF. The DNA of the CDR3 is TGTGCCAGCTCACCACCAGAGGGGGTGGAGGCTTTCTTT. This chain connects TRBV18 to TRBJ1-1, with D perhaps TRBD1 (6 bases). CDR3 length: 13 residues. Between the trimmed V and J ends, which lost 0 bases and 11 bases, there was a span of 13 bases. Germline lookup yields CDR1 KGHSH and CDR2 LQKENI.

This chain connects TRBV19 to TRBJ1-1; possible D gene TRBD1, 5 bases. Trimming removed 4 bases from V and 3 bases from J, with 21 bases in between. The germline V gene has CDR1 LNHDA and CDR2 SQIVND (reference sequence). This CDR3 has 17 residues. The CDR3 bases are TGTGCCAGTAGTAGTCCCTCGGGGGGGAAAGGGTACACTGAAGCTTTCTTT. Amino acids: CASSSPSGGKGYTEAFF.

The V and J genes are TRBV9 and TRBJ2-1; 11 nucleotides match TRBD2. This CDR3 comprises 16 residues. Germline-derived CDR1 and CDR2 are SGDLS and YYNGEE. V lost 4 bases and J lost 5; bases outside the gene matches: 8. CDR3: CASSITSGGHDNEQFF. For the CDR3, the DNA is TGTGCCAGCAGCATCACTAGCGGGGGACACGACAATGAGCAGTTCTTC.

The rearrangement uses TRBV7-8 and TRBJ1-2; possibly TRBD1 for D (5 bases). Looked up from germline, CDR1 is SGHVS and CDR2 is FQNEAQ. The CDR3 is made up of 12 amino acids. V was pared by 5 bases and J by 8 bases, with 12 bases between. CDR3 sequence: CASSRDRGGYTF. The CDR3 region has the DNA TGTGCCAGCAGCCGGGACCGGGGAGGCTACACCTTC.

The chain uses TRBV9 and TRBJ1-2; tentative D call: TRBD1 (6 bases). The CDR3 is 13 amino acids. Germline V gene sequence: CDR1 SGDLS, CDR2 YYNGEE. The ends were cut back, 0 bases at V and 14 bases at J, with 17 bases in the middle. CDR3 DNA: TGTGCCAGCAGCGTAGCTCCGGACAGTGCAGGGACCTTC. Its translation is CASSVAPDSAGTF.

The chain recombines TRBV2 with TRBJ2-1; 9 positions agree with TRBD2. The CDR3 consists of 15 residues. CDR1 and CDR2 (germline): SNHLY, FYNNEI. J lost 2 bases, V lost 7 bases, and 6 bases had no gene match. The CDR3 bases are TGTGCCAGCACTTCAGCGGGAGGACCCTACAATGAGCAGTTCTTC. Protein sequence: CASTSAGGPYNEQFF.

The gene calls are TRBV15 and TRBJ2-3; D remains unclear. CDR1 is LNHNV, CDR2 YYDKDF, per germline (reference sequence). There are 16 residues in the CDR3. The germline V and J ends were trimmed by 3 bases and 2 bases, with 15 bases remaining between them. CDR3 nucleotide sequence: TGTGCCACCAGCAGCCCTCAGCGCCGCTCCACAGATACGCAGTATTTT. This encodes CATSSPQRRSTDTQYF. Variable domain in full (rest from reference TRBV15 and TRBJ2-3): DAMVIQNPRYQVTQFGKPVTLSCSQTLNHNVMYWYQQKSSQAPKLLFHYYDKDFNNEADTPDNFQSRRPNTSFCFLDIRSPGLGDTAMYLCATSSPQRRSTDTQYFGPGTRLTVL.

The chain joins TRBV2 to TRBJ2-5; D gene ambiguous. Germline CDR1 is SNHLY and CDR2 is FYNNEI. The CDR3 length is 14 residues. The ends were cut back, 7 bases at V and 2 bases at J, with 14 bases in the middle. CDR3 protein: CASNGFGYQETQYF. The CDR3 coding sequence is TGTGCCAGCAACGGGTTCGGATATCAAGAGACCCAGTACTTC.

This chain joins TRBV5-6 and TRBJ2-4, with TRBD2 as a possible D gene (5 bases). CDR1 and CDR2 (germline): SGHDT, YYEEEE. V lost 1 base, J lost 7 bases, and 12 bases lay in between. The CDR3 runs to 14 residues. CDR3 sequence: CASSLFQLVNIQYF. CDR3 in DNA: TGTGCCAGCAGCTTGTTCCAACTAGTTAACATTCAGTACTTC.